A single sample gave rise to the 3 T cell receptor beta chains below, sequenced in a study of neurological immune-mediated disorders. Each CDR3 protein is one row after TCRdb ran MiXCR on the 5' RACE reads. The sample shows around 44,000 distinct CDR3 sequences, around 13% of them seen only once. The specimen sequenced was CD4+ T cells from blood. Receptor source: a woman in her sixties or seventies with HTLV-1-associated myelopathy (HAM/TSP).

This clonotype showed up many times. The chain joins TRBV7-2 to TRBJ1-1; D ambiguous. The CDR3 spans 14 residues. Trimming removed 3 bases at V and 2 bases at J, with 10 bases between. The germline V gene encodes CDR1 SGHTA and CDR2 FQGNSA. The chain's CDR3 is CASSFTGFNTEAFF. The CDR3 DNA follows: TGTGCCAGCAGCTTCACGGGGTTTAACACTGAAGCTTTCTTT.

This clonotype was seen repeatedly, ten times or more. In DNA form, the CDR3 reads TGCGCCAGCAGCCAAGGGGAGGACACAGAAGTAACCTACGAGCAGTACTTC. It specifies CASSQGEDTEVTYEQYF. The rearrangement links TRBV4-1 to TRBJ2-7; maybe TRBD2 (6 bases). The CDR3 is 17 amino acids. V lost 1 base and J 2 bases, leaving 18 bases between the germline ends. CDR1 and CDR2 from the germline V gene are MGHRA and YSYEKL.

This clonotype was detected ten times or more. The chain carries TRBV12-3 or TRBV12-4 and TRBJ2-3; D might be TRBD2 (6 bases). V was cut by 1 base and J by 7 bases, with 9 bases left in between. This CDR3 has 13 residues. CDR3 nucleotides: TGTGCCAGCAGTTTAGGGGAGGAAAATACGCAGTATTTT. Translation: CASSLGEENTQYF.